The 25 T cell receptor beta chains presented below share a single source sample, sequenced in a study of blood T cell repertoires in COVID-19. Assay used: immunoSEQ multiplex PCR; TCRdb lists only in-frame clones, some missing. This sample carries about 150,000 clones, over 70% of them seen once, and the ten largest clones take over 2%. The sequenced sample was peripheral blood. The receptors were gathered from a man aged 50-60 years with active COVID-19.

The chain uses TRBV11-1 and TRBJ2-5; tentative D call: TRBD1 (6 bases). CDR3 size: 13 residues. Germline CDR1 and CDR2: SGHAT and FQDESV (reference sequence). V lost 5 bases, J lost 5 bases, and 12 bases lay in between. The CDR3 loop reads CASSVDRGETQYF. The CDR3 DNA reads TGTGCCAGCAGCGTGGATAGGGGGGAGACCCAGTACTTC.

The gene calls are TRBV21-1 and TRBJ2-7; the D call TRBD2 from the table was never checked on the DNA. TRBV21-1 is reported as a pseudogene. This CDR3 comprises 15 residues. The CDR3 DNA follows: TGTGCCAGCATGTTTGCGGGGGGATTCTCCTACGAGCAGTACTTC. Its translation is CASMFAGGFSYEQYF.

The J gene is TRBJ2-3, the V gene TRBV11-2; maybe TRBD2 (5 bases). The ends were cut back, 7 bases at V and 0 bases at J, with 14 bases in the middle. CDR3 length equals 15 residues. Per the germline V gene, CDR1 is SGHAT and CDR2 is FQNNGV. The CDR3 bases are TGTGCCAGCACCCGAGGGTTTACTAGCACAGATACGCAGTATTTT. Translated: CASTRGFTSTDTQYF.

The rearrangement joins TRBV10-3 to TRBJ1-6, with TRBD1 as a possible D gene (5 bases). V lost 3 bases and J lost 8, with 11 bases in between. There are 14 residues in the CDR3. The germline V gene has CDR1 ENHRY and CDR2 SYGVKD. The CDR3 DNA reads TGTGCCATCAGTGAAAGGGGTACGGATTCACCCCTCCACTTT. It yields the protein CAISERGTDSPLHF.

This chain connects TRBV25-1 to TRBJ2-7, with 8 bases identical to TRBD2. After removal of 6 bases from V and 0 bases from J, the junction contained 7 bases not matched to a gene. CDR3 size: 15 residues. CDR1 is MGHDK, CDR2 SYGVNS, per germline. The CDR3 sequence: CASSFPSGSSYEQYF. The CDR3 DNA reads as TGTGCCAGCAGCTTCCCGAGCGGGAGCTCCTACGAGCAGTACTTC.

J is TRBJ2-1 and V is TRBV5-4; 9 positions match TRBD2. Germline assignment: CDR1 SGHNT and CDR2 YYREEE (reference sequence). V trimming: 0 bases; J trimming: 0 bases; junction bases outside the gene matches: 7. CDR3 size: 18 residues. The CDR3 loop reads CASSLGLSGGPSYNEQFF. The CDR3 bases are TGTGCCAGCAGCTTGGGACTAAGCGGGGGGCCCTCCTACAATGAGCAGTTCTTC.

The chain has TRBV6-5 and TRBJ2-1; D is undetermined. The ends were cut back, 2 bases at V and 4 bases at J, with 12 bases in the middle. The CDR3 runs 15 residues. Germline lookup yields CDR1 MNHEY and CDR2 SVGAGI. The CDR3 DNA reads TGTGCCAGCAGTTACGACCGGGTCGGTTACAATGAGCAGTTCTTC. It encodes CASSYDRVGYNEQFF.

Notes on this clone: Other DNA sequences of this sample code for an identical CDR3. The chain employs TRBV19 and TRBJ1-2, with 7 nucleotides matching TRBD1. V gave up 3 bases and J gave up 3 bases; unmatched junction bases: 1. The germline V gene has CDR1 LNHDA and CDR2 SQIVND (reference sequence). CDR3 length equals 13 residues. CDR3 coding DNA: TGTGCCAGTAGTATTACAGGGGACTATGGCTACACCTTC. It is translated as CASSITGDYGYTF.

The chain has TRBV6-6 and TRBJ1-2; 12 bases are a match to TRBD1. In germline, CDR1 is MNHNY, CDR2 SVGAGI (reference sequence). The ends lost 6 bases at V and 7 bases at J; junction bases unmatched: 12. The length of the CDR3 is 16 residues. The CDR3 nucleotides read TGTGCCAGCAGCCCAGACGGGACAGGGGGCAGAGGTGGCTACACCTTC. This sequence encodes CASSPDGTGGRGGYTF.

The gene calls are TRBV13 and TRBJ1-1, with 10 bases aligning to TRBD1. Germline CDR1 reads PRHDT; CDR2 reads FYEKMQ (reference sequence). Losses at the gene ends were 5 bases for V and 6 bases for J; bases not matched to a gene: 12. The CDR3 extends over 16 amino acids. CDR3 coding DNA: TGTGCCAGCAGCCACACCCTGACAGGGGGCGTCGCTGAAGCTTTCTTT. This codes for CASSHTLTGGVAEAFF.

J is TRBJ1-5 and V is TRBV18; D unclear. V lost 4 bases, J lost 6 bases, and 19 bases lay in between. CDR3 length: 16 amino acids. The germline gives CDR1 KGHSH, CDR2 LQKENI. CDR3 protein: CASSLTGMRGPQPQHF. Here the CDR3 DNA reads TGTGCCAGCTCACTCACGGGCATGCGGGGTCCTCAGCCCCAGCATTTT.

J is TRBJ2-7 and V is TRBV10-3; 10 bases line up with TRBD2. Germline V lookup: CDR1 ENHRY, CDR2 SYGVKD. The CDR3 contains 18 residues. J gave up 3 bases and V 3 bases, and 14 bases lay outside the gene matches. The CDR3 protein is CAISELLAGDRPNYEQYF. CDR3 nucleotide sequence: TGTGCCATCAGTGAACTGCTAGCGGGAGATCGACCGAACTACGAGCAGTACTTC.

The chain has TRBV2 and TRBJ2-3, with D possibly TRBD2 on 7 matching bases. Trimming took off 7 bases at V and 1 base at J, with 21 bases between the two ends. The CDR3 contains 17 residues. Per the germline V gene, CDR1 is SNHLY and CDR2 is FYNNEI. DNA of the CDR3: TGTGCCAGCACCTCAAATGGTGCGGGGGCTGGCACAGATACGCAGTATTTT. Translation: CASTSNGAGAGTDTQYF.

This chain joins TRBV28 and TRBJ2-7; TRBD1 matches 9 bases. Losses at the gene ends were 6 bases for V and 3 bases for J; bases not matched to a gene: 9. The germline V gene has CDR1 MDHEN and CDR2 SYDVKM. CDR3 length equals 15 residues. The CDR3 loop reads CASRPTGGAFYEQYF. The CDR3, as DNA: TGTGCCAGCAGACCTACAGGGGGCGCATTCTACGAGCAGTACTTC.

This chain connects TRBV2 to TRBJ1-2, with 10 bases lining up with TRBD1. The CDR3 loop spans 14 amino acids. Unmatched junction bases numbered 5, after V lost 5 bases and J lost 5 bases. Germline-derived CDR1 and CDR2 are SNHLY and FYNNEI. The CDR3 nucleotides are TGTGCCAGCAGTACGGGACAGGGGACGTATGGCTACACCTTC. It specifies CASSTGQGTYGYTF.

V is TRBV23-1 and J is TRBJ2-5; 11 nucleotides align to TRBD2. TRBV23-1 is placed among ORFs of uncertain function. The CDR3 contains 16 residues. The junction had 7 bases not matched to a gene; V was cut back by 4 bases and J by 3 bases. The CDR3 is CASSRTPLAGEETQYF. Here the CDR3 DNA reads TGCGCCAGCAGTCGCACGCCACTAGCGGGGGAAGAGACCCAGTACTTC.

This clone was found a few times. The chain combines TRBV7-9 with TRBJ2-2, with D possibly TRBD2 on 6 matching bases. V was shortened by 3 bases and J by 2 bases, with 10 bases between the two germline ends. The CDR3 has 15 amino acids. Germline V gives CDR1 SEHNR, CDR2 FQNEAQ (reference sequence). This CDR3 is CASSFRRVNTGELFF. The CDR3 DNA reads TGTGCCAGCAGCTTTAGGAGGGTCAACACCGGGGAGCTGTTTTTT.

This chain connects TRBV30 to TRBJ1-5; D gene uncertain. Trimming cost V 0 bases and J 1 base, with 7 bases left between them. CDR1 is GTSNPN and CDR2 is SVGIG in the germline V gene (reference sequence). CDR3 length equals 14 residues. The CDR3 nucleotides are TGTGCCTGGAGTGTAATCGGGAGCAATCAGCCCCAGCATTTT. Residues: CAWSVIGSNQPQHF.

The J gene is TRBJ2-7, the V gene TRBV6-6; 12 nucleotides line up with TRBD2. CDR3 length: 16 residues. The germline V gene encodes CDR1 MNHNY and CDR2 SVGAGI (reference sequence). After removal of 0 bases from V and 0 bases from J, the junction contained 0 bases not matched to a gene. The CDR3 here is CASSYSTSGSSYEQYF. CDR3 coding DNA: TGTGCCAGCAGTTACTCGACTAGCGGGAGCTCCTACGAGCAGTACTTC.

This rearrangement joins TRBV12-3 or TRBV12-4 to TRBJ2-3; TRBD2 might be the D (6 bases). The CDR3 loop spans 13 amino acids. V was cut by 8 bases and J by 3 bases, with 12 bases left in between. This CDR3 is CASFYRGTDTQYF. CDR3 bases: TGTGCCAGCTTTTATCGGGGGACAGATACGCAGTATTTT.

The rearrangement uses TRBV5-4 and TRBJ2-7; perhaps TRBD1 as D (6 bases). The germline V and J ends were trimmed by 7 bases and 5 bases, with 16 bases remaining between them. The CDR3 is made up of 13 amino acids. Germline V gives CDR1 SGHNT, CDR2 YYREEE (reference sequence). Written as DNA, the CDR3 is TGTGCCAGCGCCCGTGTGGGGGCGGACGAGCAGTACTTC. Encoded protein: CASARVGADEQYF.

The J gene is TRBJ1-3, the V gene TRBV16; perhaps TRBD1 as D (5 bases). The length of the CDR3 is 15 residues. CDR1 KGHSY and CDR2 FQNENV come from the germline V gene. V lost 2 bases and J 1 base, leaving 9 bases between the germline ends. The CDR3 sequence is CASSQRKGSGNTIYF. CDR3 bases: TGTGCCAGCAGCCAAAGGAAGGGGTCTGGAAACACCATATATTTT.

The genes are TRBV7-6 and TRBJ1-3, with 9 bases lining up with TRBD1. The CDR3 is made up of 16 amino acids. J lost 2 bases, V lost 9 bases, and 11 bases had no gene match. Germline assignment: CDR1 SGHVS and CDR2 FNYEAQ. CDR3 protein: CASGIGGTGTGNTIYF. The CDR3 bases are TGTGCCAGTGGGATCGGGGGGACAGGGACTGGAAACACCATATATTTT.

A single count supports this clone. The genes are TRBV9 and TRBJ2-1; 12 nucleotides agree with TRBD2. Germline V gene lookup returns CDR1 SGDLS and CDR2 YYNGEE. The CDR3 spans 17 residues. V gave up 1 base and J gave up 9 bases; unmatched junction bases: 11. The DNA for the CDR3 is TGTGCCAGCAGCGTATCTAGCGGGGGGGCTAGTTATGGTGAGCAGTTCTTC. As protein: CASSVSSGGASYGEQFF.

The table lists this clone with a count of one. The chain combines TRBV5-1 with TRBJ2-3; 8 positions match TRBD1. With 2 bases clipped from V and 1 base from J, the junction kept 3 bases outside the gene matches. This CDR3 is 15 amino acids long. Germline-derived CDR1 and CDR2 are SGHRS and YFSETQ. Written as DNA, the CDR3 is TGCGCCAGCAGCTTCTCGGGACAGGGCACAGATACGCAGTATTTT. Protein product: CASSFSGQGTDTQYF.